This paragraph covers one T cell receptor beta chain sequence. V lost 6 bases and J lost 8; bases outside the gene matches: 10. The CDR3 runs to 15 residues. Germline V gene data show CDR1 as SGHTA and CDR2 as FQGNSA. Only in-frame clones appear in the TCRdb table, and some are missing; sequencing was by immunoSEQ multiplex PCR. Among 150,000 to 200,000 clones listed, approximately 94% were seen once. These data are taken from a study of T cell responses to AZD1222 COVID-19 vaccine. The sample was peripheral blood, taken 28 days after the second AZD1222 dose. This TCR derives from an adult who received the AZD1222 COVID-19 vaccine. V usage is TRBV7-2 and J usage is TRBJ2-1; 10 nucleotides agree with TRBD1. The CDR3, as DNA: TGTGCCAGCAGGGCGCGGGACAGGGGTTACGATGAGCAGTTCTTC. Its translation: CASRARDRGYDEQFF. The entire variable domain, with the rest obtained from reference TRBV7-2 and TRBJ2-1, is as follows: GAGVSQSPSNKVTEKGKDVELRCDPISGHTALYWYRQSLGQGLEFLIYFQGNSAPDKSGLPSDRFSAERTGGSVSTLTIQRTQQEDSAVYLCASRARDRGYDEQFFGPGTRLTVL.